This is a list of T cell receptor beta chains from one sample in a study of blood T cell repertoires in COVID-19. Produced via immunoSEQ multiplex PCR; TCRdb's table is partial and in-frame only. The sample holds around 70,000 clones, approximately 90% seen once. Sequences were obtained from peripheral blood. These receptor sequences come from a human donor in a cohort sampled during active COVID-19. CDR3s include the opening cysteine and the closing phenylalanine or tryptophan. The D gene is left open where the match is weak. Size values are once, few and many counts, or a class for expanded clones, and some rows have none.

V,D,J,size,CDR3,DNA
TRBV23-1,TRBD1,TRBJ1-5,.,CASSHPTGGDYNSNQPQHF,TGCGCCAGCAGTCACCCGACAGGGGGCGATTATAATAGCAATCAGCCCCAGCATTTT
TRBV7-8,.,TRBJ2-7,once,CASSLAGGGSYEQYF,TGTGCCAGCAGCTTAGCGGGGGGCGGGAGTTACGAGCAGTACTTC
TRBV5-6,TRBD1,TRBJ1-2,.,CASSRLRAPTGEGYTF,TGTGCCAGCAGCCGATTAAGGGCCCCCACAGGGGAGGGCTACACCTTC
TRBV5-6,.,TRBJ1-2,.,CASNRWGGRVGYTF,TGTGCCAGCAACCGGTGGGGGGGGCGCGTTGGCTACACCTTC
TRBV15,.,TRBJ2-1,.,CATSRSLANEQFF,TGTGCCACCAGCAGATCCCTAGCGAATGAGCAGTTCTTC
TRBV28,.,TRBJ2-7,.,CASNLSGWDRGEQYF,TGTGCCAGCAACCTATCCGGGTGGGATAGGGGCGAGCAGTACTTC
TRBV30,TRBD2,TRBJ2-5,.,CAWSGTRSGETQYF,TGTGCCTGGAGCGGGACTAGGAGTGGAGAGACCCAGTACTTC
TRBV6-5,TRBD2,TRBJ2-5,.,CASSRLAGQETQYF,TGTGCCAGCAGTCGGCTAGCGGGACAAGAGACCCAGTACTTC
TRBV6-5,TRBD1,TRBJ2-1,.,CASSMDRGHNEQFF,TGTGCCAGCAGTATGGACAGGGGGCACAATGAGCAGTTCTTC
TRBV30,.,TRBJ2-7,.,CAWSVGQGPYEQYF,TGTGCCTGGAGTGTCGGGCAGGGTCCCTACGAGCAGTACTTC